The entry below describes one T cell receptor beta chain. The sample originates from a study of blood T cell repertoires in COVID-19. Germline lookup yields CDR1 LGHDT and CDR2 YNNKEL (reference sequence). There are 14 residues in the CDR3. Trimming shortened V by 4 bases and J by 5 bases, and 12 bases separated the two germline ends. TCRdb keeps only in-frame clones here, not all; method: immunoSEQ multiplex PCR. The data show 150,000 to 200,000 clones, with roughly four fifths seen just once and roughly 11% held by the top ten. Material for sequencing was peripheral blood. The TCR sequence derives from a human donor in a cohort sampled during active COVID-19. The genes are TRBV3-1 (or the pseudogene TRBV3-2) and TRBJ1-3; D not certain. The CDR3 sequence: CASSLGGLRNTIYF. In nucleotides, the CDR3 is TGTGCCAGCAGCCTCGGAGGGTTGAGAAACACCATATATTTT.